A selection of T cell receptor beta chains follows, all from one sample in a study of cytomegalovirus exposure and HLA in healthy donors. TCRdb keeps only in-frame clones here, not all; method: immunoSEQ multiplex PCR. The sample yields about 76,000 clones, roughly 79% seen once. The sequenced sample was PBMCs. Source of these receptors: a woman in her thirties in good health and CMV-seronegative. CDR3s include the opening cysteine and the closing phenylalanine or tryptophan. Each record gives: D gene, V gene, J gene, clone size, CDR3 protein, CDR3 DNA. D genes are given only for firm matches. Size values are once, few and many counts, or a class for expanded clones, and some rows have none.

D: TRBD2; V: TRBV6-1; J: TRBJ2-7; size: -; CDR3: CASTGLAGSYEQYF; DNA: TGTGCCAGCACCGGACTAGCGGGCTCCTACGAGCAGTACTTC
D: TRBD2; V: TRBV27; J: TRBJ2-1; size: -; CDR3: CASSLSSGSRYNEQFF; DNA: TGTGCCAGCAGTTTATCGAGCGGGAGTAGGTACAATGAGCAGTTCTTC
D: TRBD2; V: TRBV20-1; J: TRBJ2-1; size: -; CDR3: CSARGTREQFF; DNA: TGCAGTGCAAGGGGGACTAGGGAGCAGTTCTTC
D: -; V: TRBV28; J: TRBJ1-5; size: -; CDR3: CASSPPGMEQPQHF; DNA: TGTGCCAGCAGTCCCCCGGGTATGGAACAGCCCCAGCATTTT
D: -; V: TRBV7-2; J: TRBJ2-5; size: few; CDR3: CASSLNTGRRETQYF; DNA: TGTGCCAGCAGCTTAAATACAGGGCGGCGGGAGACCCAGTACTTC
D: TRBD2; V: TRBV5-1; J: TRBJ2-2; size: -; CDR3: CASSPSTSGSGELFF; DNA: TGCGCCAGCAGCCCTTCGACTAGCGGGTCCGGGGAGCTGTTTTTT
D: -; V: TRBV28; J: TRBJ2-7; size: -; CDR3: CASSPDSFYEQYF; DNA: TGTGCCAGCAGTCCCGACAGTTTCTACGAGCAGTACTTC
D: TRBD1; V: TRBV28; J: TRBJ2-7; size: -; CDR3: CASRGTGGVYEQYF; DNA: TGTGCCAGCAGGGGGACAGGGGGCGTTTACGAGCAGTACTTC
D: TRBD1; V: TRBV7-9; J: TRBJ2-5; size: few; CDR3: CASSVLRDSGVETQYF; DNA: TGTGCCAGCAGCGTCCTCCGGGACAGTGGAGTAGAGACCCAGTACTTC
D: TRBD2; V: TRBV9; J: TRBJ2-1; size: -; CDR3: CASSVVSGGGYNEQFF; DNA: TGTGCCAGCAGCGTAGTTTCTGGCGGGGGCTACAATGAGCAGTTCTTC
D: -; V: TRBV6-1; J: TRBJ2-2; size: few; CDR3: CASSERGRGAGFTGELFF; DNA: TGTGCCAGCAGTGAAAGGGGTCGGGGGGCGGGATTCACCGGGGAGCTGTTTTTT
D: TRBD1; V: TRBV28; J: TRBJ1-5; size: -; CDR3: CASSLERQGFNQPQHF; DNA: TGTGCCAGCAGTTTAGAAAGACAGGGGTTCAATCAGCCCCAGCATTTT
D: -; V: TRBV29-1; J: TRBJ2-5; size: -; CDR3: CSVETGPIQETQYF; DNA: TGCAGCGTTGAGACAGGCCCTATCCAAGAGACCCAGTACTTC
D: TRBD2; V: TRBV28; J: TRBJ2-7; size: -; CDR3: CASSPGTSGSYEQYF; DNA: TGTGCCAGCAGCCCCGGGACTAGCGGGAGTTACGAGCAGTACTTC
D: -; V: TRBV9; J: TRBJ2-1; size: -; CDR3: CASSPSGGTRHFF; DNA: TGTGCCAGCAGCCCATCCGGGGGAACTCGGCATTTCTTC
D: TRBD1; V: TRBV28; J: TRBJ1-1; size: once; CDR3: CASSPTGDTEAFF; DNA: TGTGCCAGCAGTCCGACAGGGGACACTGAAGCTTTCTTT
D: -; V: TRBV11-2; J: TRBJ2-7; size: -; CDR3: CASSPNSGSSYEQYF; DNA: TGTGCCAGCAGCCCCAATAGCGGTAGCTCCTACGAGCAGTACTTC
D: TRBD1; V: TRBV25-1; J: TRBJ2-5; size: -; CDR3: CASKRTGRLETQYF; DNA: TGTGCCAGCAAAAGGACAGGGAGGTTGGAGACCCAGTACTTC
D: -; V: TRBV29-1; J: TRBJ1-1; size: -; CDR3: CSVEEGLVEAFF; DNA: TGCAGCGTTGAAGAGGGCTTGGTTGAAGCTTTCTTT
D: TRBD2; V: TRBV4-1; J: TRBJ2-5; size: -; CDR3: CASRGTPSGLQETQYF; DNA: TGCGCCAGCAGGGGGACGCCTAGCGGGCTCCAAGAGACCCAGTACTTC
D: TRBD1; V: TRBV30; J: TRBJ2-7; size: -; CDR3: CAWRWDRGNHEQYF; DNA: TGTGCCTGGAGGTGGGACAGGGGAAACCATGAGCAGTACTTC
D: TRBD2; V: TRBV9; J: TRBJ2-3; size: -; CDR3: CASSAGGGTADTQYF; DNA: TGTGCCAGCAGCGCCGGGGGAGGGACGGCAGATACGCAGTATTTT
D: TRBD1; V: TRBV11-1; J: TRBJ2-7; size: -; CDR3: CASSLSGTASYEQYF; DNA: TGTGCCAGCAGCTTATCCGGGACAGCCTCCTACGAGCAGTACTTC
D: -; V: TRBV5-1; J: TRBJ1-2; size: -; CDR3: CASSDKWGYTF; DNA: TGCGCCAGCAGCGACAAATGGGGCTACACCTTC
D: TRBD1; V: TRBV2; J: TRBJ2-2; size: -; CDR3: CASRSGDRGFAGELFF; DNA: TGTGCCAGCAGGTCCGGGGACAGGGGGTTCGCCGGGGAGCTGTTTTTT
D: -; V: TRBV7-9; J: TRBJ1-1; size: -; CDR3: CASSFTGTEAFF; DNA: TGTGCCAGCAGCTTTACAGGGACAGAAGCTTTCTTT
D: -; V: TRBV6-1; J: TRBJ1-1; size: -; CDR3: CASSEAARKNTEAFF; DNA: TGTGCCAGCAGTGAAGCTGCCAGGAAGAACACTGAAGCTTTCTTT
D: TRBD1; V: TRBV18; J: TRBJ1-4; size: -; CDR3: CASSPPRTGEKLFF; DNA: TGTGCCAGCTCACCACCCCGGACAGGGGAAAAACTGTTTTTT
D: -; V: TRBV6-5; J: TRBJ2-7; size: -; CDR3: CASSPLASSYEQYF; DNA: TGTGCCAGCAGTCCCCTGGCCTCCTCTTACGAGCAGTACTTC
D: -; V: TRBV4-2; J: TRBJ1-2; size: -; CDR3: CASSQDVGGRGLGF; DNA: TGTGCCAGCAGCCAAGATGTCGGGGGGCGAGGGTTAGGGTTC
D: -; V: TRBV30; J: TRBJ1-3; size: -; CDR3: CAWGRRRAVNTIYF; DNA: TGTGCCTGGGGAAGGCGCAGGGCAGTAAACACCATATATTTT
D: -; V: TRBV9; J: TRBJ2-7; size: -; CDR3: CASSVRTLWGPYEQYF; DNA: TGTGCCAGCAGCGTAAGGACGTTATGGGGCCCCTACGAGCAGTACTTC
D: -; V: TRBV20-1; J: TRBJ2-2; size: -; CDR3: CSATGTGELFF; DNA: TGCAGTGCTACAGGGACCGGGGAGCTGTTTTTT
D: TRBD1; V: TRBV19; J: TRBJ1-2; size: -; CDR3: CASTGTALNYGYTF; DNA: TGTGCCAGTACCGGGACAGCCCTTAACTATGGCTACACCTTC
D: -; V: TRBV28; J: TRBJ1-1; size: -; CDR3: CASSSVITEAFF; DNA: TGTGCCAGCAGTTCCGTTATCACTGAAGCTTTCTTT
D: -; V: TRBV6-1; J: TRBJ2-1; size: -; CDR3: CASSEVGTGLVPNEQFF; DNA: TGTGCCAGCAGTGAAGTGGGCACAGGCCTAGTGCCGAATGAGCAGTTCTTC